These T cell receptor beta chains were read from a single sample in a study of T cells after yellow fever vaccination. TCRdb called the 5' RACE reads again in MiXCR, with one record for every CDR3 protein. The data show some 600,000 distinct CDR3 sequences, roughly an eighth seen once. This specimen consisted of PBMCs, obtained on the day of the yellow fever booster vaccination. These TCRs come from a man aged 30 to 39 who received the YFV17D yellow fever vaccine. Each CDR3 is given with its conserved first and last residue. D genes are given only for firm matches. For some rows the clone size is stated as once, few or many, or as a class when expanded; others skip it.

DNA	CDR3	V	D	size	J
TGTGCCAGCACCCGGGGCAGGGAATATGGCTACACCTTC	CASTRGREYGYTF	TRBV7-2	NA	NA	TRBJ1-2
TGTGCCAGCAGCCAAGATAGGACAGGGGGTTGGTCCCCGCATAACTATGGCTACACCTTC	CASSQDRTGGWSPHNYGYTF	TRBV3-1	TRBD1	NA	TRBJ1-2
TGCAGTGCTAGAGATCCATCGCCGAGCTCCTACAATGAGCAGTTCTTC	CSARDPSPSSYNEQFF	TRBV20-1	NA	NA	TRBJ2-1
TGTGCCAGTAGTATAGGACGGGGGTTTAACTATGGCTACACCTTC	CASSIGRGFNYGYTF	TRBV19	NA	NA	TRBJ1-2
TGCGCCAGCACAACAGAGTCGGCGACTAATGAAAAACTGTTTTTT	CASTTESATNEKLFF	TRBV5-1	NA	few	TRBJ1-4
TGTGCCAGCAAACGAAGCTCCTACAATGAGCAGTTCTTC	CASKRSSYNEQFF	TRBV2	NA	many	TRBJ2-1
TGTGCCAGCGGCGACCAGGGACAAAGCACAGATACGCAGTATTTT	CASGDQGQSTDTQYF	TRBV12-3/TRBV12-4	NA	few	TRBJ2-3
TGTGCCAGCAGCTTGAGCGGGAGGAAGACCTACGAGCAGTACTTC	CASSLSGRKTYEQYF	TRBV5-4	TRBD2	few	TRBJ2-7
TGTGCCAGCAGTCCGGCGGACAACTATGGCTACACCTTC	CASSPADNYGYTF	TRBV12-3/TRBV12-4	NA	NA	TRBJ1-2
TGCAGCGAACAGGTCGGATATACGCAGTATTTT	CSEQVGYTQYF	TRBV29-1	NA	few	TRBJ2-3
TGTGCCAGCAGCACAGTATTCGGGGAGCTGTTTTTT	CASSTVFGELFF	TRBV7-2	NA	few	TRBJ2-2
TGTGCCAGCAGTCAACTGGTCGTAGGCGCTAACATTCAGTACTTC	CASSQLVVGANIQYF	TRBV6-1	NA	NA	TRBJ2-4
TGTGCGGGACTAGCGTTCCCCGGGGAGCTGTTTTTT	CAGLAFPGELFF	TRBV12-3/TRBV12-4	TRBD2	NA	TRBJ2-2
TGTGCCAGCAGCTTAGACGGAAGCGGGCTAAACGAGCAGTACTTC	CASSLDGSGLNEQYF	TRBV11-2	NA	NA	TRBJ2-7
TGTGCCAGCAGCTTACGATACCGGGACAGCGCTAACGGGCTACCCCGCGTCGACGAGCAGTACTTC	CASSLRYRDSANGLPRVDEQYF	TRBV11-3	TRBD1	few	TRBJ2-7
TGTGCCAGCAGCTTGGGGCACCAAGAGACCCAGTACTTC	CASSLGHQETQYF	TRBV7-6	NA	many	TRBJ2-5
TGCGCCAGCAGCTCCGCGGTCTTGAGCACAGATACGCAGTATTTT	CASSSAVLSTDTQYF	TRBV5-1	NA	NA	TRBJ2-3
TGTGCCAGCAGCCTGAGGAGGAAGGACACCGGGGAGCTGTTTTTT	CASSLRRKDTGELFF	TRBV7-9	NA	NA	TRBJ2-2
TGTGCCAGCAGTTCGGGACAGGGGTTCGGGGAGCTGTTTTTT	CASSSGQGFGELFF	TRBV28	TRBD1	few	TRBJ2-2
TGCGCCAGCAGCTTGAAGATCTCCTACGAGCAGTACTTC	CASSLKISYEQYF	TRBV5-1	NA	NA	TRBJ2-7
TGCAGTGCTTCGCCCCTTCGGGGCTTAGACTATGGCTACACCTTC	CSASPLRGLDYGYTF	TRBV20-1	NA	NA	TRBJ1-2
TGTGCCAGCAGTAGCATGGTTGAGCAGTTCTTC	CASSSMVEQFF	TRBV6-2/TRBV6-3	NA	few	TRBJ2-1
TGTACCAGCAGGGTCTCAGGGGCTGAAGCTTTCTTT	CTSRVSGAEAFF	TRBV7-2	NA	NA	TRBJ1-1
TGTGCCAGCAGTTACACCTCGGGCACCGGGGAGCTGTTTTTT	CASSYTSGTGELFF	TRBV6-5	NA	few	TRBJ2-2
TGTGCCAGCAGCCGGGGACTAGCGGGCACAGATACGCAGTATTTT	CASSRGLAGTDTQYF	TRBV7-6	TRBD2	many	TRBJ2-3
TGCAGTGCTAGTGACGGGACAGGGGGCAGGGGGCTCCCCTCGAGGGAGCAGTACTTC	CSASDGTGGRGLPSREQYF	TRBV20-1	TRBD1	NA	TRBJ2-7
TGTGCCAGTAGTATGTCAGGGGTACAGGAGCAGTTCTTC	CASSMSGVQEQFF	TRBV19	NA	NA	TRBJ2-1
TGTGCCAGCAGTGAAACAGGAATCCCCACCGGGGAGCTGTTTTTT	CASSETGIPTGELFF	TRBV2	NA	NA	TRBJ2-2
TGTGCCAGCTGGGCGGGGGAAGGGACCGGCACGGCAGCAGTCGCTGAGCAGTTCTTC	CASWAGEGTGTAAVAEQFF	TRBV7-3	TRBD2	NA	TRBJ2-1
TGTGCCAGCAGTTCTCAGCGGACCTACGAGCAGTACTTC	CASSSQRTYEQYF	TRBV12-3/TRBV12-4	NA	few	TRBJ2-7
TGCAGTGCTAGGGGGACTAGCGTGTACAATGAGCAGTTCTTC	CSARGTSVYNEQFF	TRBV20-1	TRBD2	few	TRBJ2-1
TGCGCCAGCAGTCAGGATACTAGCGGGAGGGACCAAGAGACCCAGTACTTC	CASSQDTSGRDQETQYF	TRBV23-1	TRBD2	few	TRBJ2-5
TGTGCCAGCAGCTTGGTTCCGGGATCTAATGAAAAACTGTTTTTT	CASSLVPGSNEKLFF	TRBV5-4	NA	few	TRBJ1-4
TGCAGTGCTGGTCCCGGGACAGGGGCAAGCTACAATGAGCAGTTCTTC	CSAGPGTGASYNEQFF	TRBV20-1	TRBD1	NA	TRBJ2-1
TGTGCCAGCAGCTCAGGCGGGGAGCTGTTTTTT	CASSSGGELFF	TRBV5-4	NA	many	TRBJ2-2
TGTGCCTGGAGTGTCCAACTAGCAACAGATACGCAGTATTTT	CAWSVQLATDTQYF	TRBV30	NA	NA	TRBJ2-3
TGTGCCAGCAGTGCCGCGGGGAATAGCAATCAGCCCCAGCATTTT	CASSAAGNSNQPQHF	TRBV7-2	NA	few	TRBJ1-5
TGTGCCAGCAGCTTAGCGCGGGAGTGGTCCTACGAGCAGTACTTC	CASSLAREWSYEQYF	TRBV7-2	TRBD2	NA	TRBJ2-7
TGTGCCAGCAGCCAAGATCGACAGTCCACCTACGAGCAGTACTTC	CASSQDRQSTYEQYF	TRBV4-2	NA	NA	TRBJ2-7
TGTGCCAGCAGTCCCATGCGGACTATGGGCCCCGATGAGCAGTTCTTC	CASSPMRTMGPDEQFF	TRBV12-3/TRBV12-4	NA	NA	TRBJ2-1
TGTGCCAGTAGTTCTTCAACAGGGTTCACCGGGGAGCTGTTTTTT	CASSSSTGFTGELFF	TRBV3-1	NA	NA	TRBJ2-2
TGTGCCAGCAGTTTAAGCCATCCTGACAGGGGCACTGAAGCTTTCTTT	CASSLSHPDRGTEAFF	TRBV28	TRBD1	NA	TRBJ1-1
TGTGCCACAACCTCAGACAGCAGAAAACTGTTTTTT	CATTSDSRKLFF	TRBV6-5	NA	few	TRBJ1-4
TGTGCCAGCCAGCGGGAGTTCCAAGAGACCCAGTACTTC	CASQREFQETQYF	TRBV2	TRBD2	few	TRBJ2-5
TGTGCCAGCAGTTCAAGGGGACAGGGCGGTTCACCCCTCCACTTT	CASSSRGQGGSPLHF	TRBV12-3/TRBV12-4	TRBD1	NA	TRBJ1-6
TGCGCCAGCAGCCAAGTGGCGGGGACAGGGTGGACCGGGGAGCTGTTTTTT	CASSQVAGTGWTGELFF	TRBV4-3	TRBD1	few	TRBJ2-2
TGCGCCAGCAGCTTGGGGGGGAACTATGAAAAACTGTTTTTT	CASSLGGNYEKLFF	TRBV5-1	NA	NA	TRBJ1-4
TGTGCCAGTAATTCCCGGACAGGGGCCTACAATGAGCAGTTCTTC	CASNSRTGAYNEQFF	TRBV19	TRBD1	NA	TRBJ2-1
TGTGCCAGCAGCCAAGCGGGCTACACTGAAGCTTTCTTT	CASSQAGYTEAFF	TRBV3-1	NA	few	TRBJ1-1
TGTGCCAGCAACCCCCAGCCAGGGACAGGGTCCTACGAGCAGTACTTC	CASNPQPGTGSYEQYF	TRBV6-2/TRBV6-3	TRBD1	few	TRBJ2-7
TGTGCCAGCAGTTTATCCGCCAACCATGAAGCTTTCTTT	CASSLSANHEAFF	TRBV28	NA	NA	TRBJ1-1
TGCGCCAGCAGCTTGGAGCCAGGGCCCCAAGAGACCCAGTACTTC	CASSLEPGPQETQYF	TRBV5-1	NA	few	TRBJ2-5
TGTGCCACCAGTGATGACAGGGGGCGGGATGGCTACACCTTC	CATSDDRGRDGYTF	TRBV24-1	TRBD1	NA	TRBJ1-2